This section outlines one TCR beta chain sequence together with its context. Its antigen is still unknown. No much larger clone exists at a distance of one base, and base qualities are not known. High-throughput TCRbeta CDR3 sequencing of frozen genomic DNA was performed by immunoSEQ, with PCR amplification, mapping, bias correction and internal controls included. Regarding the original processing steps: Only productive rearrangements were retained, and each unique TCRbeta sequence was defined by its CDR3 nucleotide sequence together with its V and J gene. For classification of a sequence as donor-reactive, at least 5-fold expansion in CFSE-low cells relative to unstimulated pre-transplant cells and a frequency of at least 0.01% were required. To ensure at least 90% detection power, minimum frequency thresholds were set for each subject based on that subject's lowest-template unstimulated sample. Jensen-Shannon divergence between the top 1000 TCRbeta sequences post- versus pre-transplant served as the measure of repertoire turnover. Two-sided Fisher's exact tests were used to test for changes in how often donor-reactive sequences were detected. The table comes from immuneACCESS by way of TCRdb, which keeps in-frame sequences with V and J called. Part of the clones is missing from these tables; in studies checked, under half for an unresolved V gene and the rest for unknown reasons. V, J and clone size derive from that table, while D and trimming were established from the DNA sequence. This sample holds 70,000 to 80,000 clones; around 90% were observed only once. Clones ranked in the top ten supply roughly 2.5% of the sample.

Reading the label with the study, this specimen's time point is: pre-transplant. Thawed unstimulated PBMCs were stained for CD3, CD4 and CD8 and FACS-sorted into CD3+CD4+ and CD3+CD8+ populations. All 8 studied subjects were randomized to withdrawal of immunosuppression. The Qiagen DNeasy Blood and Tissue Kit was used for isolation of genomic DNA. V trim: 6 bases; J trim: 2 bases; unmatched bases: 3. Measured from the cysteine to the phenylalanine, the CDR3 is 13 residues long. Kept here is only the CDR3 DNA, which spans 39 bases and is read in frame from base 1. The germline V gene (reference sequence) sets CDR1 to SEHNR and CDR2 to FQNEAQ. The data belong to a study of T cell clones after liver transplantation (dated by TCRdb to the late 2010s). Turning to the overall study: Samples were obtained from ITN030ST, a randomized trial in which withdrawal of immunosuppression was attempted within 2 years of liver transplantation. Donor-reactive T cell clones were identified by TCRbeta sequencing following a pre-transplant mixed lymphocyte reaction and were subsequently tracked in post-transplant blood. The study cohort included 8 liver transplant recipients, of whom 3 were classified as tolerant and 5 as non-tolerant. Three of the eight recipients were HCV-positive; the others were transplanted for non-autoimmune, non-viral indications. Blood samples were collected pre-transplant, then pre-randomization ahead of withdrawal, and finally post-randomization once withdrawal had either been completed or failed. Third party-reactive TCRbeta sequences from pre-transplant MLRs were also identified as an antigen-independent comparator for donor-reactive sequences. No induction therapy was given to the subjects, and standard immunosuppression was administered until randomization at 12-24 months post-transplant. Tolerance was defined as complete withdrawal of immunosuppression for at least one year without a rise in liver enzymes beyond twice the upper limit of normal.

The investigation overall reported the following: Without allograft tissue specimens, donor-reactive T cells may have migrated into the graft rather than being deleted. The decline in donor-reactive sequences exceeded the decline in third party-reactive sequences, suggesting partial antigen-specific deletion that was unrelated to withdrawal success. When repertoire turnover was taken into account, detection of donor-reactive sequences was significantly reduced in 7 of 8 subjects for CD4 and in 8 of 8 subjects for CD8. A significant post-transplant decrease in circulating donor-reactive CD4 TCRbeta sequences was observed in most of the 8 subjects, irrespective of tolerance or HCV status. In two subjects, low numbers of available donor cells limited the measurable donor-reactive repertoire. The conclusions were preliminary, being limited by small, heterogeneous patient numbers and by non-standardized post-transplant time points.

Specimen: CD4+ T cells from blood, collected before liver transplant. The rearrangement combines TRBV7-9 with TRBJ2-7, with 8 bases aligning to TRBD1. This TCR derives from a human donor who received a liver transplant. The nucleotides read TGTGCCAGCAGTCAGGGGGCCACCTACGAGCAGTACTTC. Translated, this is CASSQGATYEQYF.